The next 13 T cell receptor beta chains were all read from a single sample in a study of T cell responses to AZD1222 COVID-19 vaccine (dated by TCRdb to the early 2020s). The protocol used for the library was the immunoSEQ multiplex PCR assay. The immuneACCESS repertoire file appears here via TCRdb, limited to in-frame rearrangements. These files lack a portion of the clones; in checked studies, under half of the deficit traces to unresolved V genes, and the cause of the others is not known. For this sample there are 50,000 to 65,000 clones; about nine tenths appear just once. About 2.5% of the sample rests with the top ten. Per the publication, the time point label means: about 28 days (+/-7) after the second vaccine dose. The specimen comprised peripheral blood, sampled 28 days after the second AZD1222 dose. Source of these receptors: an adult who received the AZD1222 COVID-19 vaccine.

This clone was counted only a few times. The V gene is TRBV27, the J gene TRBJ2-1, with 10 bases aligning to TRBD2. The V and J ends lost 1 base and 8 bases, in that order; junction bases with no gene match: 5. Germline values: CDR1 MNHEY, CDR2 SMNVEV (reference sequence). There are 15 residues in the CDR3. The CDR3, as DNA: TGTGCCAGCAGTTTATGGCCTAGCGGGAGTGATGAGCAGTTCTTC. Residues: CASSLWPSGSDEQFF.

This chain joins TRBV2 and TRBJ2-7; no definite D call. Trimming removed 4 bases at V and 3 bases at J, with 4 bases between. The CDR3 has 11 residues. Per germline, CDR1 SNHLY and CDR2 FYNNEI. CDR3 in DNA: TGTGCCAGCAGTGGATTCTACGAGCAGTACTTC. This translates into CASSGFYEQYF.

The CDR3 nucleotides read TGTGCCAGTAAAGTTACAGGGAGCTCCTACGAGCAGTACTTC. Residues: CASKVTGSSYEQYF. The rearrangement links TRBV19 to TRBJ2-7; D possibly corresponds to TRBD1 (6 bases). The V and J ends lost 7 bases and 0 bases respectively, with 13 bases between them. CDR1 LNHDA and CDR2 SQIVND come from the germline V gene (reference sequence). The CDR3 covers 14 residues.

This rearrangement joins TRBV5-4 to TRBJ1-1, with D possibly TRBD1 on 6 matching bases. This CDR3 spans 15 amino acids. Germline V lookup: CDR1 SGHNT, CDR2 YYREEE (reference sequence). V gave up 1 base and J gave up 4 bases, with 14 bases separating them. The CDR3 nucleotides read TGTGCCAGCAGCTTGCCCCGACAAGGGGGCACTGAAGCTTTCTTT. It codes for CASSLPRQGGTEAFF.

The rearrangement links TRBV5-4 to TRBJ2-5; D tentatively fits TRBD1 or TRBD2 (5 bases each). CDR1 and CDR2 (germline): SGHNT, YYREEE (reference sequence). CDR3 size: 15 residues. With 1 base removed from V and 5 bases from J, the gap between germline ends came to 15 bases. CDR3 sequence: CASSLFGGSGETQYF. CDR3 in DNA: TGTGCCAGCAGCTTGTTTGGGGGATCGGGCGAGACCCAGTACTTC.

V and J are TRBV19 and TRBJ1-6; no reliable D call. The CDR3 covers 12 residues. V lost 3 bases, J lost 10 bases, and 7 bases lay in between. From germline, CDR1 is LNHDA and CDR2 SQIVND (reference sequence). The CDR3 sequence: CASSMVKSPLHF. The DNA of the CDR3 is TGTGCCAGTAGTATGGTCAAATCACCCCTCCACTTT.

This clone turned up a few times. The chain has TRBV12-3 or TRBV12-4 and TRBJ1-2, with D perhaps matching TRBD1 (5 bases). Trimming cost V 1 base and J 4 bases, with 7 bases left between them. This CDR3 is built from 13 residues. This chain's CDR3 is CASSLGRAYGYTF. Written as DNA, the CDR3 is TGTGCCAGCAGTTTAGGCAGGGCCTATGGCTACACCTTC.

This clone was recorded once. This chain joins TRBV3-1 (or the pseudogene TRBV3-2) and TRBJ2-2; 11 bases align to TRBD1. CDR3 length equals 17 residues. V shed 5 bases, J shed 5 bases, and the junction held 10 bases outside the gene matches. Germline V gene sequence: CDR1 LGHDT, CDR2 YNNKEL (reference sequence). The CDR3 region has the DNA TGTGCCAGCAGCGATGGACAGGGGGCCCCATGGACCGGGGAGCTGTTTTTT. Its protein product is CASSDGQGAPWTGELFF.

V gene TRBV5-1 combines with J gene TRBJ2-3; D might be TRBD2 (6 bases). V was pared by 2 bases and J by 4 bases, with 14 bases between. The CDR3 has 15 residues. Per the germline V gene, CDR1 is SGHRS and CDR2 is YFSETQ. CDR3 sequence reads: CASSFGTSKPDTQYF. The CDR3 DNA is TGCGCCAGCAGCTTTGGAACTAGCAAACCAGATACGCAGTATTTT.

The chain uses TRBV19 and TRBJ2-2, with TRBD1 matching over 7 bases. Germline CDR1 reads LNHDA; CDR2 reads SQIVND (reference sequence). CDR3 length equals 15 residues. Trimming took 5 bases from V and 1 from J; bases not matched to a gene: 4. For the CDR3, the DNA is TGTGCCAGTAGTGTTAGGGGGCTGAACACCGGGGAGCTGTTTTTT. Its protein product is CASSVRGLNTGELFF. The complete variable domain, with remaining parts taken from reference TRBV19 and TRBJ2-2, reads DGGITQSPKYLFRKEGQNVTLSCEQNLNHDAMYWYRQDPGQGLRLIYYSQIVNDFQKGDIAEGYSVSREKKESFPLTVTSAQKNPTAFYLCASSVRGLNTGELFFGEGSRLTVL.

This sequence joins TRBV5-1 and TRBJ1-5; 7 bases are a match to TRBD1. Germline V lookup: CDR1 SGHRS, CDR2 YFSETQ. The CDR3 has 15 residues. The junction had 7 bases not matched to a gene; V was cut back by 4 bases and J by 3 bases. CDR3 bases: TGCGCCAGCAGCGAGGGACAGTCATCCAATCAGCCCCAGCATTTT. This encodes CASSEGQSSNQPQHF.

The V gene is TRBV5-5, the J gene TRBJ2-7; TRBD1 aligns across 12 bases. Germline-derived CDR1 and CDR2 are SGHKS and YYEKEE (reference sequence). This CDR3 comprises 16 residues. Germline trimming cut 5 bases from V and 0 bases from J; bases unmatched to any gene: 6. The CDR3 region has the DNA TGTGCCAGCAGGAGACCGGGACAGGGGGCCTCCTACGAGCAGTACTTC. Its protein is CASRRPGQGASYEQYF.

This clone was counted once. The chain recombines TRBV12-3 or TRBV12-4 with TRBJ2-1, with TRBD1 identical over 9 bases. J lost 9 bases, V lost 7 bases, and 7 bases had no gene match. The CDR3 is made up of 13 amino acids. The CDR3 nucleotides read TGTGCCAGCACCAGGGACAGGGTATTTGAGCAGTTCTTC. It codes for CASTRDRVFEQFF.